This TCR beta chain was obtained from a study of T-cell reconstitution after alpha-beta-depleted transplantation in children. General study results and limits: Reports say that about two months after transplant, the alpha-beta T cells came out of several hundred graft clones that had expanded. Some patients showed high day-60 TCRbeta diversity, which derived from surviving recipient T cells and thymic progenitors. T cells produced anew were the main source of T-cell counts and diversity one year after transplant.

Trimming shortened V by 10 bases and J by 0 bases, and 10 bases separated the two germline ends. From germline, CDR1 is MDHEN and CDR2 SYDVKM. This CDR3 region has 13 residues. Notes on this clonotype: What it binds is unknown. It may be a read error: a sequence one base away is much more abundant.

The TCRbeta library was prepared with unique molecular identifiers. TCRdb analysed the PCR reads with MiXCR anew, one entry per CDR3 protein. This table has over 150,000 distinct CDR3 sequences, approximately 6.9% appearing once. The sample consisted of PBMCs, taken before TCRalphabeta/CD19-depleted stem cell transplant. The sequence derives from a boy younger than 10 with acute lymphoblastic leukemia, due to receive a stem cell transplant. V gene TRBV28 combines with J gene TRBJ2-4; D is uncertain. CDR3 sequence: CATTELAKNIQYF. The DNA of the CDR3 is TGTGCCACCACAGAACTAGCCAAAAACATTCAGTACTTC.